This T cell receptor (beta chain) was recorded in a study of vaccination and CD4 T cells after COVID-19. Findings and caveats of the study: Among reactive clones from convalescent patients, a median roughly 86% appeared only post-vaccination.

As to treatment: approximately 10-day PBMC culture with coronavirus spike peptide pools or control peptides (ViraFEST assay). The Oncomine TCR Beta short-read assay was applied to DNA of cultured CD4+ T cells. TCRdb independently ran MiXCR on the PCR reads; one entry per CDR3 protein. The sample records 20,000 or so distinct CDR3 sequences, under 60% being singletons. On this clonotype: As yet, its antigen is unknown. At one boundary the junction diverges from the germline segment, which might be a read error.

CDR3 length: 12 amino acids. CDR1 and CDR2 (germline): MNHNS, SASEGT. Sequences were derived from CD4+ T cells from blood, cultured in vitro, sampled after SARS-CoV-2 vaccination. This TCR came from a human donor who had recovered from COVID-19. This rearrangement joins TRBV6-1 to TRBJ2-1, with 7 bases aligning to TRBD2. The CDR3 coding sequence is TGTGCCAGCAGGGAAGGACTAGTCGGGCAGTTCTTC. Translating gives CASREGLVGQFF.